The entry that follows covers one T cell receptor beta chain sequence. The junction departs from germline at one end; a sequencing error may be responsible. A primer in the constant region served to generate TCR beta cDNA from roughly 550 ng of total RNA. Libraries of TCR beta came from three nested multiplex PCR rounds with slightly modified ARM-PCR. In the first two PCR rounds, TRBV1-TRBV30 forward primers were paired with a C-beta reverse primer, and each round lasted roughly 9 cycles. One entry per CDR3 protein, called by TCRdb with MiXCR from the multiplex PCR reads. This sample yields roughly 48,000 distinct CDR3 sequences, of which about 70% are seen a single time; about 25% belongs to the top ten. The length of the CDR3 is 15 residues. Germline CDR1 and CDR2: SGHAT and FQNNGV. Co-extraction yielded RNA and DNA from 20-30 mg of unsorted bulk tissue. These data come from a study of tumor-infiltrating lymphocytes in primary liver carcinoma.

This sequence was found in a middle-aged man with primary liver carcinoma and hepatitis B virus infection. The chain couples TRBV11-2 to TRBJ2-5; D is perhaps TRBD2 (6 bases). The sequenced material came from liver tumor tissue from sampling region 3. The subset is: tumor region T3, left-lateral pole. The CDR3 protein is CASSTQLAPEESQYF. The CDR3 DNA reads TGTGCCAGTAGCACTCAACTAGCTCCTGAAGAGTCCCAGTACTTC.